This is a list of T cell receptor beta chains from one sample in a study of blood T cell repertoires in COVID-19. Some clones are missing from TCRdb's copy, which holds only in-frame ones; the method was immunoSEQ multiplex PCR. This sample has roughly 80,000 clones; about 83% occur once, and the top ten carry roughly 4%. Sequenced input: peripheral blood. The receptor set was obtained from a man aged 50 or older with acute or convalescent COVID-19. The conserved cysteine and the conserved F or W are not part of the CDR3 here.

j_call v_call cdr3_aa
TRBJ2-2 TRBV6-2/TRBV6-3 ASSYSLGQGTSNTGELF
TRBJ1-1 TRBV29-1 SVSGGMNTEAF
TRBJ1-3 TRBV4-1 ASSQEVAAGGLGNTIY
TRBJ1-2 TRBV6-5 ASSYNPPGHPYGYT
TRBJ1-1 TRBV3-1/TRBV3-2 ASSQRSGGTEAF
TRBJ1-5 TRBV19 ASSIVGVRGPQH
TRBJ2-1 TRBV9 ASSLGQGATNEQF
TRBJ1-3 TRBV6-6 ASSQGGISGNTIY
TRBJ1-1 TRBV11-3 ASSLQGNTEAF
TRBJ2-1 TRBV11-2 ASSLGGFRF
TRBJ2-3 TRBV5-4 ASSLRSASGGTDTQY
TRBJ2-7 TRBV3-1/TRBV3-2 ASRTSGLIEQY
TRBJ1-1 TRBV12-3/TRBV12-4 ASSQGPTEAF
TRBJ1-2 TRBV13 ASSLMGQDYGYT
TRBJ1-3 TRBV7-3 ASSLSGGFGNTIY
TRBJ2-5 TRBV7-3 ASSPRRAGRSETQY
TRBJ2-5 TRBV6-6 ASSYPSGGDQETQY
TRBJ2-7 TRBV7-8 ASSLSRAPRAYEQY
TRBJ2-3 TRBV12-3/TRBV12-4 ASRYTDTQY
TRBJ1-4 TRBV18 ASSPGLDEKLF
TRBJ2-7 TRBV3-1/TRBV3-2 ASSLAAGPFSYEQY
TRBJ2-3 TRBV5-3 ARSQTWDRAYTDTQY
TRBJ2-1 TRBV2 ASSLTGGSDEQF
TRBJ2-2 TRBV18 ASSPGVGADTGELF
TRBJ1-2 TRBV12-3/TRBV12-4 ASTDGFYGYT
TRBJ2-5 TRBV29-1 SVEDTGVGETQY
TRBJ2-1 TRBV4-3 ASSQDLGTGSYNEQF
TRBJ2-2 TRBV4-2 ASSPTGSPGELF
TRBJ2-7 TRBV7-9 ASSFTGYEQY
TRBJ2-1 TRBV29-1 SVSRDLQF
TRBJ2-5 TRBV11-2 ASSTSRVAGGRETQY
TRBJ2-5 TRBV25-1 ASSEGSLNQETQY
TRBJ1-2 TRBV14 ASNGGDYGYT
TRBJ1-5 TRBV3-1/TRBV3-2 ASSPGTGSSNQPQH
TRBJ2-5 TRBV9 ASSAGTSGGSYQETQY
TRBJ2-5 TRBV25-1 ASGEGQGWTQY
TRBJ1-2 TRBV20-1 RPGGGGYT